Following are 12 T cell receptor beta chains from one sample sequenced in a study of beta chain features in type 1 diabetes (dated by TCRdb to the late 2010s). Receptor amplification or capture employed the immunoSEQ multiplex PCR assay. All of the isolated RNA was reverse transcribed with the High Capacity cDNA Reverse Transcription Kit, so expressed TCRB transcripts were sequenced. TCRdb took this table from immuneACCESS and kept in-frame rearrangements with V and J called. Such tables lack part of the clones; where checked against another copy, unresolved V genes explain under half of the gap, and the rest is unexplained. The sample has a few hundred thousand clones on record, 13% to 15% of them singletons. More than 6.5% of the sample belongs to the ten largest clones. The sample taken for sequencing was central memory CD4+ T cells from blood. Every receptor here comes from a young man in good health.

The chain is built from TRBV6-5 and TRBJ2-1; D possibly matches TRBD1 or TRBD2 (7 bases each). The CDR3 runs 16 residues. The V and J ends lost 4 bases and 4 bases respectively, with 17 bases between them. Germline CDR1 is MNHEY and CDR2 is SVGAGI. CDR3 nucleotides: TGTGCCAGCAGTTGGGGTCAGGGGGGGGCGTACAATGAGCAGTTCTTC. As protein: CASSWGQGGAYNEQFF.

This clone has more than one count but fewer than ten. V is TRBV11-2 and J is TRBJ2-1, with D possibly TRBD1 on 5 matching bases. CDR1 SGHAT and CDR2 FQNNGV come from the germline V gene. The CDR3 is made up of 15 amino acids. Trimming left V 5 bases short and J 4 bases short, with 15 bases between. In DNA form, the CDR3 reads TGTGCCAGCAGCGCCGACCATGACAGATACAATGAGCAGTTCTTC. This codes for CASSADHDRYNEQFF.

The V and J genes are TRBV28 and TRBJ2-1; a possible D gene is TRBD2 (5 bases). V was trimmed by 7 bases and J by 10 bases, leaving 11 bases between them. Germline CDR1 is MDHEN and CDR2 is SYDVKM. The CDR3 totals 11 residues. In nucleotides, the CDR3 is TGTGCCAGCACCCCAGCGGTAGAGCAGTTCTTC. Translating it yields CASTPAVEQFF.

This clone showed up just a few times. This sequence joins TRBV9 and TRBJ2-5, with unresolved D. Looked up from germline, CDR1 is SGDLS and CDR2 is YYNGEE. The CDR3 length is 12 residues. Trimming took 3 bases from V and 3 from J, leaving 6 bases between them. Here the CDR3 reads CASSGPKETQYF. DNA for the CDR3: TGTGCCAGCAGCGGGCCCAAAGAGACCCAGTACTTC.

This clone has a handful of counts. The chain uses TRBV7-7 and TRBJ2-5; 15 bases are shared with TRBD2. V was pared by 3 bases and J by 5 bases, with 1 base of the junction left unmatched. Per germline, CDR1 SSHAT and CDR2 FNYEAQ (reference sequence). This CDR3 is built from 15 residues. The CDR3: CASSFGLAGGETQYF. As DNA, the CDR3 is TGTGCCAGCAGCTTCGGACTAGCGGGGGGGGAGACCCAGTACTTC.

V gene TRBV15 combines with J gene TRBJ1-2; tentatively, D is TRBD1 (6 bases). V lost 5 bases to trimming and J lost 8 bases, with 15 bases between them. The germline V gene has CDR1 LNHNV and CDR2 YYDKDF (reference sequence). The CDR3 runs 13 residues. CDR3 residues: CATSAGVWRGYTF. The CDR3 nucleotides read TGTGCCACCAGCGCAGGGGTGTGGAGGGGCTACACCTTC.

The gene calls are TRBV6-4 and TRBJ1-5; D remains ambiguous. Trimming cost V 6 bases and J 7 bases, with 10 bases left between them. In germline, CDR1 is MRHNA, CDR2 SNTAGT. This CDR3 region has 12 residues. CDR3 protein: CASSRIDQPQHF. The DNA for the CDR3 is TGTGCCAGCAGCCGTATTGACCAGCCCCAGCATTTT.

This chain links TRBV14 with TRBJ2-5, with TRBD2 matching over 13 bases. Looked up from germline, CDR1 is SGHDN and CDR2 is FVKESK. This CDR3 has 15 amino acids. V lost 4 bases, J lost 4 bases, and 3 bases stayed unmatched. CDR3 in DNA: TGTGCCAGCAGCCCCAGGACTAGCGGGAGAGAGACCCAGTACTTC. Amino acid sequence: CASSPRTSGRETQYF.

The sample holds a few counts of this clone. J is TRBJ2-2 and V is TRBV5-4; no definite D call. Deletions cut 6 bases from V and 4 bases from J, with 13 bases between. The CDR3 runs 14 residues. CDR1 is SGHNT, CDR2 YYREEE, per germline (reference sequence). CDR3 loop: CASNVWQTTGELFF. CDR3 in DNA: TGTGCCAGCAACGTGTGGCAGACCACCGGGGAGCTGTTTTTT.

This clone came up a few times. The chain is built from TRBV19 and TRBJ2-3, with D possibly being TRBD2 (6 bases). This CDR3 comprises 12 residues. V was cut by 4 bases and J by 4 bases, with 6 bases left in between. From germline, CDR1 is LNHDA and CDR2 SQIVND (reference sequence). The CDR3: CASSTSADTQYF. The CDR3 coding sequence is TGTGCCAGTAGTACTAGCGCAGATACGCAGTATTTT. Full variable domain (outside the CDR3, taken from reference TRBV19 and TRBJ2-3): DGGITQSPKYLFRKEGQNVTLSCEQNLNHDAMYWYRQDPGQGLRLIYYSQIVNDFQKGDIAEGYSVSREKKESFPLTVTSAQKNPTAFYLCASSTSADTQYFGPGTRLTVL.

This clone was counted only a few times. The chain combines TRBV13 with TRBJ1-1; D remains unclear. V was pared by 3 bases and J by 1 base, with 6 bases between. Germline V CDR1 and CDR2: PRHDT, FYEKMQ (reference sequence). The CDR3 runs 13 residues. CDR3 residues: CASSFGPNTEAFF. The CDR3 DNA sequence: TGTGCCAGCAGCTTTGGACCGAACACTGAAGCTTTCTTT.

The V and J genes are TRBV4-2 and TRBJ1-1, with 8 nucleotides matching TRBD1. The CDR3 is made up of 15 amino acids. Germline V gene data show CDR1 as LGHNA and CDR2 as YNFKEQ. V was clipped by 4 bases and J by 3 bases; unmatched bases: 7. CDR3 in DNA: TGTGCCAGCAGCCCCCGGGACAGGAGTCACACTGAAGCTTTCTTT. This translates into CASSPRDRSHTEAFF.